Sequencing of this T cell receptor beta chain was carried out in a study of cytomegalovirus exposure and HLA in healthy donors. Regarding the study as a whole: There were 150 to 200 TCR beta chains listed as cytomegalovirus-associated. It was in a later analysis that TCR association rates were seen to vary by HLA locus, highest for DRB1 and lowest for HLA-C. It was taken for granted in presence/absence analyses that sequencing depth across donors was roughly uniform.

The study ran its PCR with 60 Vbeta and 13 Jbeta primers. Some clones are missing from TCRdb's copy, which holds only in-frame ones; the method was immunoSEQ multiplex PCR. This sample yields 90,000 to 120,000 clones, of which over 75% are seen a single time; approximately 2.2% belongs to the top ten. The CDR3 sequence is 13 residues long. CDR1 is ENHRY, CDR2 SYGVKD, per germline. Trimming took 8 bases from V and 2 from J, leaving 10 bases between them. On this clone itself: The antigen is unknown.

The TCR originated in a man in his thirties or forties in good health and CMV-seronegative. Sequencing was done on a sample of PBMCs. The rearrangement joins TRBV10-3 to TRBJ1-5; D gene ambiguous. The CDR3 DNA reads TGTGCCATCCGCGAGGAGGGCAATCAGCCCCAGCATTTT. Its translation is CAIREEGNQPQHF.